One and the same sample provided the 28 T cell receptor beta chains below, sequenced in a study of blood T cells in healthy people across ages. The authors ran a second PCR of 7 to 11 cycles using a sample-barcoded 5' primer and a J-beta primer mix. MiXCR, applied by TCRdb to the 5' RACE reads, yields one record per CDR3 protein. The data show some 920,000 distinct CDR3 sequences, about 53% seen once. Sample: blood. The receptors shown here come from a woman aged 55-70 years in good health.

As regards this clonotype: A much larger clone differs by one base, so this may be a read error. The rearrangement links TRBV12-3 or TRBV12-4 to TRBJ2-7; D gene uncertain. Trimming removed 10 bases at V and 2 bases at J, with 18 bases between. CDR3 length equals 14 residues. The CDR3 sequence: CANSLSYKTYEQYF. In DNA form, the CDR3 reads TGTGCCAACAGCCTGAGTTACAAAACCTACGAGCAGTACTTC.

This clonotype was seen only a few times. V is TRBV28 and J is TRBJ1-5, with 11 bases aligning to TRBD1. V shed 7 bases and J 4 bases; nucleotides not matched to a gene: 3. Germline V gene sequence: CDR1 MDHEN, CDR2 SYDVKM. The CDR3 extends over 14 amino acids. This CDR3 reads CASTRDRGNQPQHF. CDR3 nucleotide sequence: TGTGCCAGCACCCGGGACAGGGGGAATCAGCCCCAGCATTTT. Looking up the rest from reference TRBV28 and TRBJ1-5 gives the full variable domain: DVKVTQSSRYLVKRTGEKVFLECVQDMDHENMFWYRQDPGLGLRLIYFSYDVKMKEKGDIPEGYSVSREKKERFSLILESASTNQTSMYLCASTRDRGNQPQHFGDGTRLSIL.

The chain has TRBV6-5 and TRBJ2-7; 8 nucleotides line up with TRBD1. Germline lookup yields CDR1 MNHEY and CDR2 SVGAGI. This CDR3 contains 18 residues. J was trimmed by 3 bases and V by 2 bases; bases with no gene match: 15. CDR3 nucleotide sequence: TGTGCCAGCAGTTACCGGGCCTTGCAGACAGGGGCCGTCTACGAGCAGTACTTC. This codes for CASSYRALQTGAVYEQYF.

The chain has TRBV7-8 and TRBJ2-3; TRBD2 matches at 8 bases. Germline values: CDR1 SGHVS, CDR2 FQNEAQ. This CDR3 comprises 16 residues. After removal of 2 bases from V and 6 bases from J, the junction contained 10 bases not matched to a gene. CDR3 sequence: CASSLKRLAGMDTQYF. The CDR3 DNA reads as TGTGCCAGCAGCTTAAAAAGATTAGCGGGAATGGATACGCAGTATTTT.

The chain carries TRBV29-1 and TRBJ2-1; a possible D gene is TRBD2 (5 bases). Germline V gives CDR1 SQVTM, CDR2 ANQGSEA. V gave up 4 bases and J gave up 6 bases, with 13 bases separating them. The CDR3 totals 13 residues. The CDR3 DNA is TGCAGCGTTGTCCCTAGCAGTATCAATGAGCAGTTCTTC. This gives the protein CSVVPSSINEQFF.

The chain has TRBV9 and TRBJ1-2, with no clear D. This CDR3 is 15 amino acids long. Deletions cut 4 bases from V and 4 bases from J, with 17 bases between. Per germline, CDR1 SGDLS and CDR2 YYNGEE. DNA of the CDR3: TGTGCCAGCAGCCCCCTCCAAGATACCCTCTATGGCTACACCTTC. This encodes CASSPLQDTLYGYTF.

The sample holds one count of this clonotype. The chain links TRBV3-1 to TRBJ2-1; 12 bases agree with TRBD2. Losses at the gene ends were 1 base for V and 7 bases for J; bases not matched to a gene: 5. Germline loops: CDR1 LGHDT, CDR2 YNNKEL (reference sequence). CDR3 length: 16 amino acids. The CDR3 region has the DNA TGTGCCAGCAGCCAAGTGTCTAGCGGGGGGGGTAATGAGCAGTTCTTC. Protein product: CASSQVSSGGGNEQFF.

This clonotype was seen more than once but under ten times. This rearrangement joins TRBV12-3 or TRBV12-4 to TRBJ2-3; possible D gene TRBD2, 6 bases. The CDR3 is made up of 14 amino acids. V shed 4 bases and J shed 2 bases, with 10 bases lying between them. In nucleotides, the CDR3 is TGTGCCAGCAGTTGGGCGGGGCCCACAGATACGCAGTATTTT. Translated: CASSWAGPTDTQYF.

V usage is TRBV28 and J usage is TRBJ1-4, with D uncertain. The CDR3 has 13 amino acids. Trimming shortened V by 8 bases and J by 8 bases, and 15 bases separated the two germline ends. The germline gives CDR1 MDHEN, CDR2 SYDVKM. The CDR3 nucleotides read TGTGCCAGCCTCACTGCAACGGGGGAAAAACTGTTTTTT. Protein product: CASLTATGEKLFF.

This clonotype was counted a few times. V usage is TRBV6-1 and J usage is TRBJ2-7; TRBD2 aligns across 12 bases. Germline CDR1 MNHNS, CDR2 SASEGT. The CDR3 length is 13 residues. V shed 10 bases and J 2 bases; nucleotides not matched to a gene: 3. The DNA of the CDR3 is TGTGCCACCAGACTAGCGGGAGCCTACGAGCAGTACTTC. It codes for CATRLAGAYEQYF.

A few counts support this clonotype. This chain links TRBV18 with TRBJ2-3, with D possibly matching TRBD2 (5 bases). Germline V gene sequence: CDR1 KGHSH, CDR2 LQKENI. Trimming removed 2 bases from V and 2 bases from J, with 20 bases in between. The CDR3 is 18 amino acids. CDR3 loop: CASSPVPGGRINTDTQYF. The CDR3 DNA sequence: TGTGCCAGCTCACCAGTCCCTGGTGGGAGAATTAACACAGATACGCAGTATTTT.

This clonotype has only a few counts. The rearrangement uses TRBV6-6 and TRBJ2-5; 8 positions match TRBD1. J was trimmed by 8 bases and V by 6 bases; bases with no gene match: 5. The CDR3 runs 12 residues. Per the germline V gene, CDR1 is MNHNY and CDR2 is SVGAGI (reference sequence). Written as DNA, the CDR3 is TGTGCCAGCAGAGAGACAGGGGCAACCCAGTACTTC. Its translation is CASRETGATQYF.

This clonotype was picked up one time. This chain connects TRBV27 to TRBJ2-3; 15 nucleotides agree with TRBD2. The CDR3 has 15 residues. Trimming took 2 bases from V and 7 from J; bases not matched to a gene: 1. From germline, CDR1 is MNHEY and CDR2 SMNVEV (reference sequence). The CDR3 sequence: CASSLGTSGRNTQYF. The CDR3 DNA reads TGTGCCAGCAGTTTAGGGACTAGCGGGAGGAATACGCAGTATTTT.

The DNA for the CDR3 is TGTGCCACCAGCAGAGGGACAGAGGGCAATCAGCCCCAGCATTTT. Translation gives CATSRGTEGNQPQHF. The chain couples TRBV15 to TRBJ1-5; tentative D call: TRBD1 (6 bases). Germline assignment: CDR1 LNHNV and CDR2 YYDKDF (reference sequence). This CDR3 spans 15 amino acids. V shed 1 base and J shed 2 bases, with 9 bases lying between them.

The genes are TRBV7-6 and TRBJ2-7; D might be TRBD2 (5 bases). The germline V gene encodes CDR1 SGHVS and CDR2 FNYEAQ. V gave up 5 bases and J gave up 7 bases, with 15 bases separating them. The CDR3 totals 13 residues. CDR3 residues: CASSQLGVGEQYF. The CDR3 DNA reads TGTGCCAGCAGCCAGCTGGGAGTTGGAGAGCAGTACTTC.

J is TRBJ1-2 and V is TRBV18, with D maybe TRBD1 (6 bases). Trimming shortened V by 2 bases and J by 6 bases, and 13 bases separated the two germline ends. Germline CDR1 KGHSH, CDR2 LQKENI. The CDR3 runs to 14 residues. The DNA for the CDR3 is TGTGCCAGCTCACCAATCAGGGGTATCCATGGCTACACCTTC. It specifies CASSPIRGIHGYTF.

The rearrangement uses TRBV4-1 and TRBJ2-3, with 11 nucleotides matching TRBD2. Germline CDR1 MGHRA, CDR2 YSYEKL. J gave up 4 bases and V 0 bases, and 12 bases lay outside the gene matches. The CDR3 is made up of 19 amino acids. CDR3 sequence (DNA): TGCGCCAGCAGCCAAGATCAGTCCTACCGACTAGCGGGACCAGATACGCAGTATTTT. Its protein product is CASSQDQSYRLAGPDTQYF.

The chain is built from TRBV29-1 and TRBJ2-1; the match to TRBD1 covers 7 bases. Germline V lookup: CDR1 SQVTM, CDR2 ANQGSEA. The CDR3 runs to 15 residues. With 0 bases clipped from V and 1 base from J, the junction kept 3 bases outside the gene matches. CDR3 protein: CSVEDGQASYNEQFF. The CDR3 DNA sequence: TGCAGCGTTGAAGATGGACAGGCATCCTACAATGAGCAGTTCTTC.

This clonotype was observed a handful of times. This chain uses TRBV14 with TRBJ2-1; perhaps TRBD2 as D (6 bases). The V gene lost 4 bases and the J gene lost 15 bases, with 16 bases spanning the gap. Germline CDR1 SGHDN, CDR2 FVKESK. The CDR3 runs to 12 residues. The CDR3 region has the DNA TGTGCCAGCAGCCTGGGACTCCTCGGTCTGTTCTTC. This encodes CASSLGLLGLFF. Full variable domain (remainder filled in from reference TRBV14 and TRBJ2-1): EAGVTQFPSHSVIEKGQTVTLRCDPISGHDNLYWYRRVMGKEIKFLLHFVKESKQDESGMPNNRFLAERTGGTYSTLKVQPAELEDSGVYFCASSLGLLGLFFGPGTRLTVL.

The CDR3 region is CASSWKGGRGIEQFF. CDR3 coding DNA: TGTGCCAGCAGTTGGAAGGGCGGGAGAGGTATTGAGCAGTTCTTC. The chain recombines TRBV27 with TRBJ2-1, with 7 bases lining up with TRBD2. The germline gives CDR1 MNHEY, CDR2 SMNVEV (reference sequence). This CDR3 comprises 15 residues. V lost 4 bases to trimming and J lost 9 bases; unmatched junction nucleotides: 12.

The CDR3 region is CASSSANSGQETQYF. The CDR3 coding sequence is TGTGCCAGCAGTTCCGCCAATAGCGGCCAAGAGACCCAGTACTTC. The J gene is TRBJ2-5, the V gene TRBV27; TRBD2 might be the D (6 bases). Germline V gene data show CDR1 as MNHEY and CDR2 as SMNVEV (reference sequence). V lost 4 bases and J lost 1, with 13 bases in between. The CDR3 runs 15 residues.

The gene calls are TRBV28 and TRBJ2-6; D is perhaps TRBD2 (6 bases). V was shortened by 3 bases and J by 2 bases, with 8 bases between the two germline ends. Germline-derived CDR1 and CDR2 are MDHEN and SYDVKM. This CDR3 is 15 amino acids long. As DNA, the CDR3 is TGTGCCAGCAGTTTGGAGGGGACTGGGGCCAACGTCCTGACTTTC. Protein: CASSLEGTGANVLTF.

The V and J genes are TRBV28 and TRBJ2-5; D might be TRBD1 (6 bases). TRBJ2-4 explains the end of the DNA better; the J call may be wrong. CDR1 is MDHEN, CDR2 SYDVKM, per germline. This CDR3 region has 15 residues. The CDR3 coding sequence is TGTGCCAGCAGACAAACAGGGTCCTCCTACAGCATTCAGTACTTC. Its protein is CASRQTGSSYSIQYF.

This clonotype has just a few counts. The V and J genes are TRBV20-1 and TRBJ2-7; possibly TRBD2 for D (6 bases). The V and J ends lost 5 bases and 2 bases respectively, with 16 bases between them. Germline V gives CDR1 DFQATT, CDR2 SNEGSKA (reference sequence). The CDR3 loop spans 14 amino acids. The CDR3 DNA reads as TGCAGTGCTGGTCCCCGGGACTCGACCTACGAGCAGTACTTC. Translation: CSAGPRDSTYEQYF.

This clonotype was counted at least ten times. The rearrangement links TRBV9 to TRBJ2-7; D is uncertain. Per the germline V gene, CDR1 is SGDLS and CDR2 is YYNGEE. The CDR3 is 14 amino acids. With 2 bases removed from V and 2 bases from J, the gap between germline ends came to 11 bases. CDR3 sequence: CASSVRFEAYEQYF. Here the CDR3 DNA reads TGTGCCAGCAGCGTGCGGTTTGAGGCCTACGAGCAGTACTTC.

The V call is TRBV6-1, the J call TRBJ2-7, with unresolved D. The CDR3 extends over 11 amino acids. V was trimmed by 4 bases and J by 7 bases, leaving 8 bases between them. The germline V gene has CDR1 MNHNS and CDR2 SASEGT. CDR3: CASSVRNEQYF. The DNA of the CDR3 is TGTGCCAGCAGTGTACGCAATGAGCAGTACTTC.

The rearrangement links TRBV25-1 to TRBJ2-5, with D unresolved. This CDR3 spans 14 amino acids. Trimming took off 2 bases at V and 4 bases at J, with 11 bases between the two ends. Germline V CDR1 and CDR2: MGHDK, SYGVNS. CDR3 DNA: TGTGCCAGCAGTGAAAGAAGGACGGTAGAGACCCAGTACTTC. Amino acid sequence: CASSERRTVETQYF. The entire variable domain, with the rest obtained from reference TRBV25-1 and TRBJ2-5, is as follows: EADIYQTPRYLVIGTGKKITLECSQTMGHDKMYWYQQDPGMELHLIHYSYGVNSTEKGDLSSESTVSRIRTEHFPLTLESARPSHTSQYLCASSERRTVETQYFGPGTRLLVL.

CDR3 loop: CASRPPDSEAFF. CDR3 nucleotides: TGTGCCAGCAGACCTCCGGACAGTGAAGCTTTCTTT. The chain joins TRBV28 to TRBJ1-1, with TRBD1 as a possible D gene (6 bases). V was clipped by 6 bases and J by 7 bases, with 12 bases between them. CDR1 and CDR2 from the germline V gene are MDHEN and SYDVKM. CDR3 size: 12 residues.